Here is one T cell receptor beta chain with its context. The data were obtained in a study of blood T cell repertoires in COVID-19. Overall study: The cDNA or gDNA used as material had been derived from T cells, B-cell-depleted T cells, or PBMCs.

J gave up 6 bases and V 5 bases, and 7 bases lay outside the gene matches. CDR1 and CDR2 from the germline V gene are SGHTA and FQGNSA. The length of the CDR3 is 16 residues. Using immunoSEQ multiplex PCR, the repertoire was profiled, and TCRdb retains in-frame clones only, with some absent. The data contain roughly 230,000 clones, 80% to 85% of them seen just once; the ten biggest clones take up about 4.2%. This chain uses TRBV7-2 with TRBJ2-3, with 14 positions matching TRBD2. The origin of this receptor is a man aged 45-65 years with active or convalescent COVID-19. The sequenced sample was peripheral blood. This CDR3 is CASSARLAGGRDTQYF. CDR3 DNA sequence: TGTGCCAGCAGCGCCCGACTAGCGGGGGGGCGGGATACGCAGTATTTT.